The clone carrying this T cell receptor beta chain was counted a few times. This record comes from a study of T-cell reconstitution after alpha-beta-depleted transplantation in children. The CDR3 is 12 residues long. The germline V and J ends were trimmed by 2 bases and 5 bases, with 9 bases remaining between them. Germline assignment: CDR1 GTSNPN and CDR2 SVGIG (reference sequence). Unique molecular identifiers were incorporated when the TCRbeta library was constructed. One entry per CDR3 protein results from TCRdb running MiXCR on the PCR reads. The sample consists of about 480,000 distinct CDR3 sequences, 12% of them appearing once.

This sample comprised PBMCs from the stem cell graft donor, obtained from the stem cell graft. The receptor was derived from a human donor who donated a stem cell graft to a child with combined immunodeficiency. V is TRBV30 and J is TRBJ1-1; D not certain. CDR3 amino acids: CAWSRLGTEAFF. The CDR3 nucleotides are TGTGCCTGGAGTAGGCTTGGGACTGAAGCTTTCTTT.